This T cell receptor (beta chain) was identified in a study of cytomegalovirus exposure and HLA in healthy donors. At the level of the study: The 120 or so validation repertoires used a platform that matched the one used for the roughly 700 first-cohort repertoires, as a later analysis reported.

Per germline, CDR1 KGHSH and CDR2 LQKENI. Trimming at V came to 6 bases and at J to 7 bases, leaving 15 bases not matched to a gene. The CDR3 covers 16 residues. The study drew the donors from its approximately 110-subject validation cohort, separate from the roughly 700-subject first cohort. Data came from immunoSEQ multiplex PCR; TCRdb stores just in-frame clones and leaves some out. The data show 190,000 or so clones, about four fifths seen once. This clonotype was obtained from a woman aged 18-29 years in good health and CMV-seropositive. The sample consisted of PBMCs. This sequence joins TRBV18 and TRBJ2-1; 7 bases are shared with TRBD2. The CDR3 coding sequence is TGTGCCAGCTCCCTTGCTAGCGGTCTTCCGGCGAATGAGCAGTTCTTC. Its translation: CASSLASGLPANEQFF.